Each of the 12 T cell receptor beta chains below was sequenced from the same sample in a study of T cell responses to AZD1222 COVID-19 vaccine. Profiled with immunoSEQ multiplex PCR; TCRdb holds only in-frame clones, not every one. The sample lists 90,000 to 120,000 clones; 90% to 95% were seen once. The sample in question was peripheral blood, obtained 28 days after the second AZD1222 dose. All receptors come from an adult who received the AZD1222 COVID-19 vaccine.

This chain joins TRBV14 and TRBJ1-1; possible D gene TRBD1, 5 bases. Per germline, CDR1 SGHDN and CDR2 FVKESK. The germline V and J ends were trimmed by 0 bases and 1 base, with 15 bases remaining between them. CDR3 length: 17 residues. The CDR3 reads CASSQERRGTKNTEAFF. CDR3 DNA: TGTGCCAGCAGCCAAGAGAGGAGGGGAACTAAGAACACTGAAGCTTTCTTT.

The chain carries TRBV6-6 and TRBJ1-6; possible D gene TRBD1, 5 bases. This CDR3 spans 16 amino acids. V dropped 5 bases and J dropped 14 bases, with 25 bases sitting between them. CDR1 is MNHNY and CDR2 is SVGAGI in the germline V gene (reference sequence). DNA for the CDR3: TGTGCCAGCAGTCCTTTAGGGACCCCCCAACGAGCGGCCCTCCACTTT. It translates to CASSPLGTPQRAALHF.

The rearrangement joins TRBV19 to TRBJ1-1; D gene uncertain. V dropped 1 base and J dropped 1 base, with 13 bases sitting between them. CDR1 and CDR2 from the germline V gene are LNHDA and SQIVND (reference sequence). The CDR3 runs 16 residues. In DNA form, the CDR3 reads TGTGCCAGTAGTATAGGGGGTCAGGCTGGGAACACTGAAGCTTTCTTT. It is translated as CASSIGGQAGNTEAFF.

The chain is built from TRBV9 and TRBJ1-2; the D gene is possibly TRBD1 (5 bases). CDR1 and CDR2 from the germline V gene are SGDLS and YYNGEE. Trimming cost V 0 bases and J 9 bases, with 12 bases left between them. The CDR3 covers 13 residues. CDR3 residues: CASSVASGASYTF. As DNA, the CDR3 is TGTGCCAGCAGCGTAGCTTCCGGGGCAAGCTACACCTTC.

This chain links TRBV13 with TRBJ2-7, with 10 bases that match TRBD1. The trim removed 5 bases at V and 2 bases at J, leaving 9 bases unmatched. The V gene's germline CDR1 is PRHDT and CDR2 FYEKMQ (reference sequence). The CDR3 is made up of 16 amino acids. The chain's CDR3 is CASSHRQGATPYEQYF. The CDR3 nucleotides are TGTGCCAGCAGCCACCGACAGGGGGCCACCCCCTACGAGCAGTACTTC.

This clone was counted once. The CDR3 here is CASSLGVGGYEQYF. DNA of the CDR3: TGTGCCAGCAGTTTAGGTGTAGGGGGCTACGAGCAGTACTTC. The V gene is TRBV28, the J gene TRBJ2-7; D possibly corresponds to TRBD1 (6 bases). The CDR3 loop spans 14 amino acids. CDR1 MDHEN and CDR2 SYDVKM come from the germline V gene. Trimming removed 2 bases at V and 3 bases at J, with 11 bases between.

This rearrangement joins TRBV6-2 or TRBV6-3 to TRBJ2-5; D is undetermined. V shed 2 bases and J shed 1 base, with 5 bases lying between them. Germline CDR1 MNHEY, CDR2 SVGEGT. This CDR3 region has 13 residues. The CDR3 region has the DNA TGTGCCAGCAGTTACGTCTCCCAAGAGACCCAGTACTTC. Its translation is CASSYVSQETQYF.

This sequence joins TRBV5-1 and TRBJ2-1; D not certain. Germline V CDR1 and CDR2: SGHRS, YFSETQ. This CDR3 is 12 amino acids long. The germline V and J ends were trimmed by 0 bases and 5 bases, with 3 bases remaining between them. CDR3 region: CASSLGDNEQFF. CDR3 DNA: TGCGCCAGCAGCTTGGGAGACAATGAGCAGTTCTTC.

The chain carries TRBV2 and TRBJ1-5; D not certain. The ends were cut back, 10 bases at V and 1 base at J, with 11 bases in the middle. This CDR3 comprises 13 residues. From germline, CDR1 is SNHLY and CDR2 FYNNEI. As DNA, the CDR3 is TGTGCCACTAGCGGTTCGAGCAATCAGCCCCAGCATTTT. Protein product: CATSGSSNQPQHF.

This rearrangement joins TRBV5-1 to TRBJ1-2; D is undetermined. CDR3 length equals 15 residues. Trimming took off 0 bases at V and 0 bases at J, with 9 bases between the two ends. CDR1 and CDR2 (germline): SGHRS, YFSETQ. The CDR3 loop reads CASSLAGGANYGYTF. The CDR3 nucleotides are TGCGCCAGCAGCTTGGCCGGCGGTGCTAACTATGGCTACACCTTC.

DNA for the CDR3: TGTGCCAGCAGTCTCGGACTAGCGGTTGGTGAGCAGTTCTTC. Encoded protein: CASSLGLAVGEQFF. The chain has TRBV6-5 and TRBJ2-1; 10 bases align to TRBD2. The V segment lost 5 bases and the J segment 9 bases; nucleotides outside the gene matches: 7. Germline CDR1 is MNHEY and CDR2 is SVGAGI. This CDR3 is built from 14 residues.

This clone was seen a single time. CDR3 region: CASSPGLAVYEQYF. CDR3 DNA sequence: TGTGCCAGCAGTCCGGGACTAGCGGTCTACGAGCAGTACTTC. The chain uses TRBV27 and TRBJ2-7, with TRBD2 matching 11 bases. The ends lost 5 bases at V and 3 bases at J; junction bases unmatched: 3. The length of the CDR3 is 14 residues. The germline CDR1 and CDR2 sequences are MNHEY and SMNVEV (reference sequence).